This paragraph covers one TCR beta chain sequence. Its specificity is not known. As defined, naive CD8 cells were CD45RO-negative and positively selected for CCR7, with terminally differentiated effector memory CD45RA+ cells excluded. The CDR3 has 16 residues. Germline CDR1 KGHSH, CDR2 LQKENI. The V gene lost 3 bases and the J gene lost 8 bases, with 20 bases spanning the gap. The data are from a study of shared clonotypes between healthy human individuals. Study at large: Aged 18 to 49, the donors were a couple of women and a few men. The study used three CD4 naive, three CD4 memory, two CD8 naive and one CD8 memory plate per donor. General study results and limits: Estimated richness values were generally larger in naive subsets than in memory subsets.

TCRdb keeps only in-frame clones here, not all; method: immunoSEQ multiplex PCR. This sample has 600,000 or so clones, with roughly 98% found just once. The source of this sequence is a man younger than 45 in good health. Material for sequencing was naive CD8+ T cells sorted from blood. This chain joins TRBV18 and TRBJ2-4; D assignment may be TRBD1 or TRBD2 (5 bases each). In DNA form, the CDR3 reads TGTGCCAGCTCACCGGACTTCGGGGACCGTTGGCACATTCAGTACTTC. Protein: CASSPDFGDRWHIQYF.